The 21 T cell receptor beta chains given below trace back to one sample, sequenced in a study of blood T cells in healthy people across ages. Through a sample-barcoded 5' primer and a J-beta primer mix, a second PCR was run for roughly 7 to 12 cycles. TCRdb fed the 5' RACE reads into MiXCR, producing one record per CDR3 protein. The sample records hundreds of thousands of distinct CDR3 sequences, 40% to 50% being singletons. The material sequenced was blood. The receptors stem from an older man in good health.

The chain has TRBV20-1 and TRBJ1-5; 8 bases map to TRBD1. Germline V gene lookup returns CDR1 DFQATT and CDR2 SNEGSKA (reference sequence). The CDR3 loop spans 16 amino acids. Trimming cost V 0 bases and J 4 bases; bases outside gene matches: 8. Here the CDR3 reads CSARDRGTGVNQPQHF. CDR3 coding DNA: TGCAGTGCTAGAGATCGCGGGACAGGAGTTAATCAGCCCCAGCATTTT.

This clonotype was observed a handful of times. CDR3 in DNA: TGTGCCACCGAGCGGGAGAAATGCACAGATACGCAGTATTTT. Translation gives CATEREKCTDTQYF. The gene calls are TRBV3-1 and TRBJ2-3; 8 nucleotides match TRBD2. V was clipped by 10 bases and J by 1 base; unmatched bases: 7. This CDR3 comprises 14 residues. Germline CDR1 reads LGHDT; CDR2 reads YNNKEL (reference sequence).

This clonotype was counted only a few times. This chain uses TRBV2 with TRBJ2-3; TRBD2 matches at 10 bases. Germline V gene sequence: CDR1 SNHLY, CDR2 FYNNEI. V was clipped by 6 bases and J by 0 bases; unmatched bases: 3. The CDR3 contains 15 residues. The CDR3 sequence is CASRKLAGSTDTQYF. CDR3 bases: TGTGCCAGCAGAAAACTAGCGGGGAGCACAGATACGCAGTATTTT.

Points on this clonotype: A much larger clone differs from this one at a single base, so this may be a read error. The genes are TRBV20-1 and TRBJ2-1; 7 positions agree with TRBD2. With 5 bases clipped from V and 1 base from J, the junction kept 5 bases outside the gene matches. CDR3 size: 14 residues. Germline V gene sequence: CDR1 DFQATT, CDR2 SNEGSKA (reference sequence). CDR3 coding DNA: TGCAGTGCTGGAGCTAGCGGTTCCTACAATGAGCAGTTCTTC. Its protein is CSAGASGSYNEQFF.

The DNA of the CDR3 is TGCAGTGCTCCGGACGGGACAACTAATGAAAAACTGTTTTTT. Protein sequence: CSAPDGTTNEKLFF. The chain couples TRBV20-1 to TRBJ1-4; D remains ambiguous. Trimming pared 5 bases from V and 0 bases from J, leaving 10 bases between. The germline CDR1 and CDR2 sequences are DFQATT and SNEGSKA (reference sequence). CDR3 length: 14 amino acids.

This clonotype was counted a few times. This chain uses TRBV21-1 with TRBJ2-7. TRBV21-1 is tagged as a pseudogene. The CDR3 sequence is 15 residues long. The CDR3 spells CASSKAPRLVHEQYF. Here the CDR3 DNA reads TGTGCCAGCAGCAAAGCTCCACGCCTTGTCCACGAGCAGTACTTC.

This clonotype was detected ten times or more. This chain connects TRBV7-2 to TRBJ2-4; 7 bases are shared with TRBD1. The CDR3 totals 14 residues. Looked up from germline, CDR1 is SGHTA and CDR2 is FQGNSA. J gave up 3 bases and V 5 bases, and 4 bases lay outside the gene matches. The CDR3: CASSLRDSKNIQYF. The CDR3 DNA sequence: TGTGCCAGCAGCCTCCGGGACAGCAAAAACATTCAGTACTTC.

This CDR3 reads CASRTSGACTDTQYF. The CDR3 coding sequence is TGCGCCAGCCGGACTAGCGGGGCCTGCACAGATACGCAGTATTTT. The V gene is TRBV5-1, the J gene TRBJ2-3; 12 positions agree with TRBD2. CDR3 length: 15 amino acids. The V gene's germline CDR1 is SGHRS and CDR2 YFSETQ. V lost 7 bases and J lost 1; bases outside the gene matches: 4.

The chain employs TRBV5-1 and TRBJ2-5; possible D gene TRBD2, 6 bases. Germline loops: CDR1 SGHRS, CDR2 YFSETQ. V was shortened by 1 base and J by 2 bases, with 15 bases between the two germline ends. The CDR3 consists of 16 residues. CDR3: CASSLRLGGDQETQYF. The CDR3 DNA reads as TGCGCCAGCAGCTTGAGGTTAGGCGGGGATCAAGAGACCCAGTACTTC.

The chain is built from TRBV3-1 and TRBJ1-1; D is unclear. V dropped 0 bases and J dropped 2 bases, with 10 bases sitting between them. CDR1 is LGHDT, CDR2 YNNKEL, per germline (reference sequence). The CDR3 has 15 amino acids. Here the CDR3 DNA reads TGTGCCAGCAGCCAAGATATGGGGATAAACACTGAAGCTTTCTTT. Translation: CASSQDMGINTEAFF.

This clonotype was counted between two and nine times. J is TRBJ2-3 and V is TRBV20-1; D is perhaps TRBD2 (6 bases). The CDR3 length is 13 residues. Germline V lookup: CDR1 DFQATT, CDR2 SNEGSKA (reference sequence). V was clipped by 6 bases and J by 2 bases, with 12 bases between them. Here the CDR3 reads CSAPGSTTDTQYF. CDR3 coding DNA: TGCAGTGCCCCCGGGAGTACCACAGATACGCAGTATTTT.

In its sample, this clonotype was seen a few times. The CDR3, as DNA: TGTGCCAGCAGTTCCCCAGGGACCCTCATTGGGGAGCAGTACTTC. It encodes CASSSPGTLIGEQYF. The chain combines TRBV6-5 with TRBJ2-7; D assignment may be TRBD1 or TRBD2 (5 bases each). Germline CDR1 MNHEY, CDR2 SVGAGI. Deletions cut 4 bases from V and 7 bases from J, with 20 bases between. The CDR3 runs to 15 residues.

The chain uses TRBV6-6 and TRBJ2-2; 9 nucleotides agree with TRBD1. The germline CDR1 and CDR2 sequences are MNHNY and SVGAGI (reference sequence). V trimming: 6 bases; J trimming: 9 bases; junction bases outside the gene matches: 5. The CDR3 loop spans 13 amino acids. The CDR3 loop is CASRNRGPRELFF. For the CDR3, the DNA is TGTGCCAGCAGAAACAGGGGGCCCAGGGAGCTGTTTTTT.

The DNA of the CDR3 is TGTGCCAGCAGCTTAACGGGGCAAACTGAAGCTTTCTTT. This translates into CASSLTGQTEAFF. The rearrangement joins TRBV7-2 to TRBJ1-1, with D possibly TRBD1 on 5 matching bases. V lost 2 bases to trimming and J lost 5 bases, with 9 bases between them. The CDR3 spans 13 residues. CDR1 and CDR2 (germline): SGHTA, FQGNSA.

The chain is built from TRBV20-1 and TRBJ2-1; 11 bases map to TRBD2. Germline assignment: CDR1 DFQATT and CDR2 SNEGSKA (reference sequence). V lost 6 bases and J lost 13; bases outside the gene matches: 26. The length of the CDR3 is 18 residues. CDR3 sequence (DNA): TGCAGTGCCAATTACCCCCCTAGCGGGGGGAAATTTGTTGAGACCCAGTTCTTC. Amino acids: CSANYPPSGGKFVETQFF.

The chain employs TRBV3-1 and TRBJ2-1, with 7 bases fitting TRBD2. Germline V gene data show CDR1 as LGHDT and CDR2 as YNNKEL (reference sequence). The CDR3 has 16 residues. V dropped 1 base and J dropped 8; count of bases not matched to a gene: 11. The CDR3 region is CASSQVSGGLLDEQFF. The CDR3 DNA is TGTGCCAGCAGCCAAGTTTCGGGAGGTTTGTTAGATGAGCAGTTCTTC.

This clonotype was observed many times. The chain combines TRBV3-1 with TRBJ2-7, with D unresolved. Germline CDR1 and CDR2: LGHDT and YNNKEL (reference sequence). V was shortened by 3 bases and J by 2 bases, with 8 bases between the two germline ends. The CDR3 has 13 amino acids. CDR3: CASSQPVPYEQYF. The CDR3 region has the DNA TGTGCCAGCAGCCAGCCCGTCCCCTACGAGCAGTACTTC.

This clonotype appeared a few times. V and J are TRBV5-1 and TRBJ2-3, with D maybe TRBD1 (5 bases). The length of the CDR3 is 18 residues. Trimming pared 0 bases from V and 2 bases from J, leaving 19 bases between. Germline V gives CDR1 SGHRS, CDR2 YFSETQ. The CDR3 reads CASSLERLGARITDTQYF. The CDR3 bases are TGCGCCAGCAGCTTGGAGCGTTTAGGGGCCCGAATCACAGATACGCAGTATTTT.

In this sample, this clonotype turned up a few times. The CDR3 DNA reads TGTGCCAGCAGTTTAGCGGGAGGCCTCAGCTCCTACAATGAGCAGTTCTTC. Encoded protein: CASSLAGGLSSYNEQFF. The gene calls are TRBV28 and TRBJ2-1, with 8 bases fitting TRBD2. Trimming cost V 2 bases and J 0 bases; bases outside gene matches: 6. This CDR3 spans 17 amino acids. The germline CDR1 and CDR2 sequences are MDHEN and SYDVKM.

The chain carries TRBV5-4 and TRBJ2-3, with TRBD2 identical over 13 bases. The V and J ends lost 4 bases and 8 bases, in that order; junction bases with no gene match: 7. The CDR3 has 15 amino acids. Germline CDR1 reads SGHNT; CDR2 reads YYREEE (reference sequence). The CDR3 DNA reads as TGTGCCAGCAGCGGGACTAGCGGGGCCATATGTACGCAGTATTTT. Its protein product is CASSGTSGAICTQYF.

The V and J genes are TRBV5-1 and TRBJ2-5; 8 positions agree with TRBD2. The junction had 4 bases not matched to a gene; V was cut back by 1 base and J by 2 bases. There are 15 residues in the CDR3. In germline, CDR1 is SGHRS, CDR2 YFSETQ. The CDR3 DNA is TGCGCCAGCAGCTTGTTAGCGGGGCCTCAAGAGACCCAGTACTTC. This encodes CASSLLAGPQETQYF.